Each of the 6 T cell receptor beta chains below was sequenced from the same sample in a study of blood T cell repertoires in COVID-19. Only in-frame clones appear in the TCRdb table, and some are missing; sequencing was by immunoSEQ multiplex PCR. Here the sample spans around 150,000 clones, under 90% being singletons. The source material was peripheral blood. The receptors were sampled from a human donor in a cohort sampled during active COVID-19.

The chain couples TRBV6-5 to TRBJ1-3, with a possible D match to TRBD1 (5 bases). Germline CDR1 reads MNHEY; CDR2 reads SVGAGI. The germline V and J ends were trimmed by 8 bases and 2 bases, with 10 bases remaining between them. This CDR3 is 13 amino acids long. As DNA, the CDR3 is TGTGCCAGCCTGCAGGGTACTGGAAACACCATATATTTT. Protein sequence: CASLQGTGNTIYF.

This clone showed up just once. V is TRBV7-8 and J is TRBJ1-5; the D gene is possibly TRBD1 (6 bases). The CDR3 runs to 14 residues. CDR1 and CDR2 (germline): SGHVS, FQNEAQ. V lost 0 bases to trimming and J lost 7 bases, with 10 bases between them. CDR3 loop: CASSLARGSQPQHF. DNA for the CDR3: TGTGCCAGCAGCTTAGCCAGGGGTTCCCAGCCCCAGCATTTT.

The rearrangement uses TRBV6-2 or TRBV6-3 and TRBJ2-7; 11 bases fit TRBD2. Germline trimming cut 7 bases from V and 0 bases from J; bases unmatched to any gene: 5. CDR1 MNHEY and CDR2 SVGEGT come from the germline V gene. This CDR3 is 15 amino acids long. The CDR3 DNA follows: TGTGCCAGCAACCCTAGCGGGGGGATCTCCTACGAGCAGTACTTC. Protein product: CASNPSGGISYEQYF.

The genes are TRBV5-4 and TRBJ2-1, with 10 bases matching TRBD1. CDR1 is SGHNT, CDR2 YYREEE, per germline (reference sequence). The CDR3 runs to 18 residues. Germline trimming cut 4 bases from V and 2 bases from J; bases unmatched to any gene: 12. The CDR3 is CASSGVSRDRGTYNEQFF. In nucleotides, the CDR3 is TGTGCCAGCAGCGGCGTCTCGAGGGACAGGGGTACCTACAATGAGCAGTTCTTC.

The chain carries TRBV9 and TRBJ1-2; tentative D call: TRBD1 (5 bases). V lost 0 bases and J 4 bases, leaving 10 bases between the germline ends. The CDR3 runs 14 residues. Germline V gene lookup returns CDR1 SGDLS and CDR2 YYNGEE. In DNA, the CDR3 is TGTGCCAGCAGCGTAGCCCGGGGGGGCTATGGCTACACCTTC. Protein product: CASSVARGGYGYTF.

This clone has only a few counts. This chain links TRBV30 with TRBJ2-7; 7 positions match TRBD1. Germline V gene data show CDR1 as GTSNPN and CDR2 as SVGIG (reference sequence). The CDR3 has 13 amino acids. V lost 5 bases to trimming and J lost 2 bases; unmatched junction nucleotides: 6. The CDR3 DNA sequence: TGTGCCTGGGCTCGGGACAGACCCTACGAGCAGTACTTC. Protein: CAWARDRPYEQYF.